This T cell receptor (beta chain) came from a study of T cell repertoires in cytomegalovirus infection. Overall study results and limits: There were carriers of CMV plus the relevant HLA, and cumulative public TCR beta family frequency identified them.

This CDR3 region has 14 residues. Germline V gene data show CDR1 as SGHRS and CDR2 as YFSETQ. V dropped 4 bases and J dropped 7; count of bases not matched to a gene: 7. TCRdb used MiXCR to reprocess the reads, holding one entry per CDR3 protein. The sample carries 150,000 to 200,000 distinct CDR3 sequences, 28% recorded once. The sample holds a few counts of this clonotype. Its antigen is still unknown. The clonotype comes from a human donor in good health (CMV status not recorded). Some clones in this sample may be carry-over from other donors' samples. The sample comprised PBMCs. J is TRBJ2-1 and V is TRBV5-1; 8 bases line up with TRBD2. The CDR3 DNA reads TGCGCCAGCAGCCTTGGACTAGCTTCTAATGAGCAGTTCTTC. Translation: CASSLGLASNEQFF.